This TCR beta chain was obtained from a study of T cell responses to AZD1222 COVID-19 vaccine. Study findings and constraints: Clonal diversity was possibly underestimated; the donors were predominantly white British and more often female. Of the AZD1222 recipients, only five or six were seropositive at baseline. With two AZD1222 doses given, Spike-specific TCR breadth and depth both rose. Spike-wide vaccine-associated CD4 TCRs dominated at 160-218 and 743-854.

The assay was immunoSEQ multiplex PCR, and TCRdb's table has in-frame clones only and misses some. This table has roughly 180,000 clones, 90% to 95% appearing once. CDR1 is MNHNS and CDR2 is SASEGT in the germline V gene. The germline V and J ends were trimmed by 3 bases and 5 bases, with 13 bases remaining between them. The CDR3 is made up of 14 amino acids. A word on this clone: What it binds is not known.

The chain combines TRBV6-1 with TRBJ2-5; tentatively, D is TRBD2 (5 bases). The sequence was collected from an adult in good health. Material: peripheral blood, obtained on day 0 of AZD1222 vaccination. CDR3 sequence reads: CASSDRGGFETQYF. In DNA form, the CDR3 reads TGTGCCAGCAGTGACCGCGGCGGGTTTGAGACCCAGTACTTC.